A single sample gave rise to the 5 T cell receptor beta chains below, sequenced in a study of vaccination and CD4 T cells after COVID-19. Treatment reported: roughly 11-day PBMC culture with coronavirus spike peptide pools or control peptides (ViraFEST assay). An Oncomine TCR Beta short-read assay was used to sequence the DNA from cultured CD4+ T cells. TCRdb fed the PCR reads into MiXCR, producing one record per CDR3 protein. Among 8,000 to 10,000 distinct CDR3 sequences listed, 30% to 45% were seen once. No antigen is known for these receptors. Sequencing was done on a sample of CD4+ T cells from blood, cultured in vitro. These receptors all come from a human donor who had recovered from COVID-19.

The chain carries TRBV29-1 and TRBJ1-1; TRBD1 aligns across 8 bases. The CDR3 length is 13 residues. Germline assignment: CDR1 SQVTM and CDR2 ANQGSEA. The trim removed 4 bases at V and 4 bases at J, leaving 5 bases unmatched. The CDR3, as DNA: TGCAGCGTTGCGTTAACAGGGGGCACTGAAGCTTTCTTT. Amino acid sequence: CSVALTGGTEAFF.

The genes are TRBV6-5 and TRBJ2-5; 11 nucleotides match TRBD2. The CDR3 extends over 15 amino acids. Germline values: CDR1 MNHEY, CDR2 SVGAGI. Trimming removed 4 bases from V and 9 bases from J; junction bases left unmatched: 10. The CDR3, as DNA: TGTGCCAGCAGTTCGGGACTAGCGGCGAAGGGGGCCCAGTACTTC. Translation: CASSSGLAAKGAQYF.

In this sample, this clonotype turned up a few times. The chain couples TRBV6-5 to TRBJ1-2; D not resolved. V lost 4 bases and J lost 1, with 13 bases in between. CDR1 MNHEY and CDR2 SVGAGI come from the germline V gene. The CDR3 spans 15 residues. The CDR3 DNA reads TGTGCCAGCAGTTTCCCGCAGGATAGTAACTATGGCTACACCTTC. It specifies CASSFPQDSNYGYTF.

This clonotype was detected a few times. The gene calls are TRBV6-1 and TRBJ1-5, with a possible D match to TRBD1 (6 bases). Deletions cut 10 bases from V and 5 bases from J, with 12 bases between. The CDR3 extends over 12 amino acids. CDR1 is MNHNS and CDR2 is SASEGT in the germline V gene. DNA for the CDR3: TGTGCCATCGGACAGCCCGATCAGCCCCAGCATTTT. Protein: CAIGQPDQPQHF.

CDR3 sequence: CASSRESYEQYF. CDR3 DNA: TGTGCCAGCAGCAGGGAATCCTACGAGCAGTACTTC. The J gene is TRBJ2-7, the V gene TRBV5-4; D remains unclear. Germline values: CDR1 SGHNT, CDR2 YYREEE (reference sequence). The CDR3 has 12 residues. V dropped 4 bases and J dropped 1 base, with 6 bases sitting between them.